This TCR beta chain emerged from a study of blood T cell repertoires in COVID-19 (TCRdb year 2020). Background for the entire study: Samples from collaborators originated in the United States, Italy and Spain and spanned both the acute and convalescent phases of COVID-19. Samples came from the ongoing ImmuneRACE study (first 160 participants) plus 1,254 subjects from 6 global collaborators. The prospective study material was composed of cDNA or gDNA derived from T cells, B-cell-depleted T cells, or PBMCs. The repertoires were released in a freely available public database meant as a resource for research on the immune response to SARS-CoV-2. Deeply sampled blood TCRbeta repertoires from subjects exposed to, actively infected with, or recovered from COVID-19 were included in the dataset. Nearly every sample came with metadata listing a de-identified subject ID, COVID-19 status, age in years and sex. Where available, HLA class I and class II types were taken from metadata supplied by the sample provider and were not determined by assay-based typing.

Trimming takes 4 bases off V and 0 bases off J; junction bases not matched to a gene: 5. Taken from the germline V gene (reference sequence), the CDR1 and CDR2 loops are MNHNY and SVGAGI. The CDR3 has 16 amino acids, counting the end cysteine and phenylalanine. Just the 48-base CDR3 DNA is kept, in frame starting at base 1. The research as a whole found: How much clinical and demographic metadata was included differed by source and by participant, and the metadata was provided uncurated.

Points on this clone: Its binding antigen is unknown. Per-base qualities were not stored, and no clone one base away is much larger.

The immunoSEQ Assay, a bias-controlled multiplex PCR, was used to amplify TCRbeta CDR3 regions from genomic DNA. As for the original processing: Within the assay, amplification of reference gene primers was used to estimate how many nucleated cells each sample contained. Sequence reads were collapsed and filtered to measure the absolute abundance of every unique TCRbeta CDR3 rearrangement. Productive Simpson clonality was computed per sample as the square root of Simpson's diversity index over productive rearrangements. TCRdb holds this immuneACCESS table with in-frame rearrangements only. Some clones are missing; in checked studies, unresolved V genes explain under half, and the rest has no known cause. V and J calls plus clone size are reproduced from that table; the DNA served to infer D and trimming. The sample profile shows 150,000 to 160,000 clones; 70% to 85% of them were found once. 9.8% of the sample lies in the top ten.

The collaborating institutions used their own protocols to collect whole blood in K2EDTA tubes. For TCRbeta analysis, collaborators shipped samples as frozen whole blood, isolated PBMCs, or DNA extracted from either of those sample types. The sequenced sample consisted of peripheral blood. The chain joins TRBV6-6 to TRBJ2-1, with TRBD2 matching 8 junction bases. The TCR was taken from a woman between 45 and 65 years old with acute or convalescent COVID-19. The DNA is TGTGCCAGCAGTTCGGGGGGGACGAGCTCCTACAATGAGCAGTTCTTC. This codes for CASSSGGTSSYNEQFF.